The 3 T cell receptor beta chains in this list originate from one sample, sequenced in a study of cytomegalovirus exposure and HLA in healthy donors. PCR used 60 Vbeta primers and 13 Jbeta primers. The method was immunoSEQ multiplex PCR; TCRdb's version includes in-frame clones alone and lacks a portion of them. The sample consists of about 150,000 clones, roughly 76% of them appearing once. What was sequenced was PBMCs. The receptors originated from a woman aged 30 to 39 in good health and CMV-seronegative.

This clone has only a few counts. The V and J genes are TRBV6-6 and TRBJ1-6; D gene ambiguous. V was clipped by 2 bases and J by 5 bases, with 4 bases between them. Germline CDR1 MNHNY, CDR2 SVGAGI (reference sequence). The CDR3 is 13 amino acids. The CDR3 protein is CASSYRDNSPLHF. CDR3 sequence (DNA): TGTGCCAGCAGTTACCGAGATAATTCACCCCTCCACTTT.

The chain carries TRBV6-1 and TRBJ1-4; no reliable D call. Per the germline V gene, CDR1 is MNHNS and CDR2 is SASEGT. CDR3 length equals 15 residues. V was cut by 4 bases and J by 0 bases, with 9 bases left in between. This CDR3 is CASSGDKATNEKLFF. The CDR3 region has the DNA TGTGCCAGCAGTGGCGACAAAGCAACTAATGAAAAACTGTTTTTT.

The chain is built from TRBV9 and TRBJ2-7, with 12 bases aligning to TRBD1. Germline loops: CDR1 SGDLS, CDR2 YYNGEE. This CDR3 is 17 amino acids long. The J segment lost 0 bases and the V segment lost 0 bases, leaving 4 bases of the junction unmatched. The CDR3 DNA reads as TGTGCCAGCAGCGTAGGGGACAGGGGGCTAACCTCCTACGAGCAGTACTTC. Translated, it gives CASSVGDRGLTSYEQYF. Full variable domain (missing parts from reference TRBV9 and TRBJ2-7): DSGVTQTPKHLITATGQRVTLRCSPRSGDLSVYWYQQSLDQGLQFLIQYYNGEERAKGNILERFSAQQFPDLHSELNLSSLELGDSALYFCASSVGDRGLTSYEQYFGPGTRLTVT.